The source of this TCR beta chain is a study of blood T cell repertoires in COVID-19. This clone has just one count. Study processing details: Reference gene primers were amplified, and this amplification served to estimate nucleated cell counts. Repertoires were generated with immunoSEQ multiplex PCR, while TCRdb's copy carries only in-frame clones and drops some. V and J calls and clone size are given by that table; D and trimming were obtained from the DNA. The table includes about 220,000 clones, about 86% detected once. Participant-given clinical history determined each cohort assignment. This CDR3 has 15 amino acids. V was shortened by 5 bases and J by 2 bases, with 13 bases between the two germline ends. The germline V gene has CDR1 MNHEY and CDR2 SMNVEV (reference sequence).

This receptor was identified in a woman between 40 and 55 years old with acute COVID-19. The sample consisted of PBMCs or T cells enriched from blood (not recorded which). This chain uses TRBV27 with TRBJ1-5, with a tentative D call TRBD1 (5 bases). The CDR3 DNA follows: TGTGCCAGCAGTCCCAACCGGGGGGGCAATCAGCCCCAGCATTTT. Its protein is CASSPNRGGNQPQHF.